The 28 T cell receptor beta chains reported below all come from one sample, sequenced in a study of regulatory T cells in long-lasting Graves disease. CDR3 regions were amplified by Arm-PCR using iRepertoire HTBI primers to build TCR beta libraries. MiXCR was run by TCRdb on the multiplex PCR reads, yielding one entry per CDR3 protein. The sample lists 550,000 to 700,000 distinct CDR3 sequences; 15% to 20% were seen once. Time point of the sample: newly diagnosed GD, antithyroid drugs for less than 3 months. The TCR library was prepared using RNA isolated from PBMCs. In addition, the sample was reused for a study of T cells in Graves' hyperthyroidism and ophthalmopathy.

This specimen was peripheral blood mononuclear cells (PBMCs), taken at new diagnosis, from a patient treated with antithyroid drugs. Source of these receptors: a man aged 18 to 29 with Graves disease.

This chain connects TRBV7-9 to TRBJ2-1; 8 bases map to TRBD1. The CDR3 is 14 amino acids. The trim removed 7 bases at V and 7 bases at J, leaving 9 bases unmatched. Germline assignment: CDR1 SEHNR and CDR2 FQNEAQ (reference sequence). The CDR3 reads CASMTSGGTNEQFF. In nucleotides, the CDR3 is TGTGCCAGCATGACGTCAGGGGGCACGAATGAGCAGTTCTTC.

This clonotype was seen many times. The rearrangement joins TRBV6-5 to TRBJ1-1; D is uncertain. With 2 bases removed from V and 3 bases from J, the gap between germline ends came to 7 bases. Germline loops: CDR1 MNHEY, CDR2 SVGAGI. The CDR3 contains 13 residues. This chain's CDR3 is CASSYGGYTEAFF. The CDR3 nucleotides are TGTGCCAGCAGTTACGGCGGATACACTGAAGCTTTCTTT.

The chain is built from TRBV7-2 and TRBJ2-1; a weak D match, TRBD1 (6 bases). The V gene's germline CDR1 is SGHTA and CDR2 FQGNSA. The V end was cut by 2 bases, the J end by 14 bases, with 10 bases between. CDR3 size: 11 residues. The chain's CDR3 is CASSLNRAEFF. The CDR3 bases are TGTGCCAGCAGCTTAAACAGGGCGGAGTTCTTC.

This clonotype was found a few times. The chain employs TRBV7-9 and TRBJ1-4; D may be TRBD1 (6 bases). The CDR3 is made up of 16 amino acids. Germline-derived CDR1 and CDR2 are SEHNR and FQNEAQ (reference sequence). V was shortened by 5 bases and J by 0 bases, with 13 bases between the two germline ends. The CDR3 nucleotides read TGTGCCAGCAGCCGAACGGCAGGGGCAACTAATGAAAAACTGTTTTTT. Translated: CASSRTAGATNEKLFF. The full variable domain, completed using reference TRBV7-9 and TRBJ1-4, is DTGVSQNPRHKITKRGQNVTFRCDPISEHNRLYWYRQTLGQGPEFLTYFQNEAQLEKSRLLSDRFSAERPKGSFSTLEIQRTEQGDSAMYLCASSRTAGATNEKLFFGSGTQLSVL.

This clonotype was counted ten times or more. The chain joins TRBV20-1 to TRBJ2-5, with D maybe TRBD2 (6 bases). Trimming left V 6 bases short and J 6 bases short, with 23 bases between. Germline CDR1 DFQATT, CDR2 SNEGSKA (reference sequence). The CDR3 runs to 15 residues. The CDR3 reads CSAPNGGSAPKTQYF. The CDR3 nucleotides read TGCAGTGCGCCCAATGGGGGGTCGGCCCCCAAGACCCAGTACTTC.

This clonotype appeared many times. This CDR3 reads CASSDSGGGYGYTF. DNA for the CDR3: TGTGCCAGCAGTGATTCAGGGGGCGGATATGGCTACACCTTC. This chain uses TRBV25-1 with TRBJ1-2; 8 bases agree with TRBD1. With 3 bases clipped from V and 5 bases from J, the junction kept 5 bases outside the gene matches. The CDR3 consists of 14 residues. Germline CDR1 MGHDK, CDR2 SYGVNS.

The table lists this clonotype with many counts. The chain recombines TRBV3-1 with TRBJ2-1; 8 bases map to TRBD2. V was clipped by 1 base and J by 1 base; unmatched bases: 6. From germline, CDR1 is LGHDT and CDR2 YNNKEL (reference sequence). The CDR3 consists of 17 residues. The CDR3 region is CASSQVRAGGSYNEQFF. CDR3 coding DNA: TGTGCCAGCAGCCAAGTGAGGGCGGGAGGTTCCTACAATGAGCAGTTCTTC.

In regard to this clonotype: A single base separates this from a much larger clone, so it may be a read error. The chain combines TRBV12-3 or TRBV12-4 with TRBJ1-5; TRBD1 aligns across 9 bases. The V gene end was trimmed by 8 bases and the J gene end by 1 base; junction bases not matched to a gene: 9. The CDR3 covers 16 residues. The CDR3 DNA reads TGTGCCAGCGGTCCCGCGGGACAGGGCAGCAATCAGCCCCAGCATTTT. This codes for CASGPAGQGSNQPQHF.

This clonotype appeared many times. This chain links TRBV12-3 or TRBV12-4 with TRBJ2-3; D gene uncertain. CDR3 length equals 14 residues. V was pared by 2 bases and J by 2 bases, with 8 bases between. The CDR3 loop is CASSLPGDTDTQYF. The CDR3 DNA is TGTGCCAGCAGTTTACCTGGGGACACAGATACGCAGTATTTT.

The chain employs TRBV5-1 and TRBJ1-4; no definite D call. The CDR3 runs to 13 residues. Trimming left V 0 bases short and J 4 bases short, with 4 bases between. Germline-derived CDR1 and CDR2 are SGHRS and YFSETQ. In DNA, the CDR3 is TGCGCCAGCAGCTTGGGTTATAATGAAAAACTGTTTTTT. This translates into CASSLGYNEKLFF.

This clonotype was detected ten times or more. This rearrangement joins TRBV20-1 to TRBJ1-5, with D perhaps matching TRBD1 (6 bases). V was pared by 6 bases and J by 7 bases, with 19 bases between. Germline values: CDR1 DFQATT, CDR2 SNEGSKA (reference sequence). This CDR3 is built from 14 residues. The CDR3 DNA sequence: TGCAGTGCCGAAAGGAGGGGGAGTAACCAGCCCCAGCATTTT. Protein sequence: CSAERRGSNQPQHF.

This clonotype was observed a few times. The J gene is TRBJ2-6, the V gene TRBV12-3 or TRBV12-4; D may be TRBD2 (7 bases). Deletions cut 6 bases from V and 4 bases from J, with 13 bases between. This CDR3 contains 15 residues. The CDR3 sequence is CASRRGGSGANVLTF. In DNA, the CDR3 is TGTGCCAGCAGGAGGGGGGGATCAGGGGCCAACGTCCTGACTTTC.

This clonotype has more than one count but fewer than ten. V gene TRBV11-3 combines with J gene TRBJ2-1; D may be TRBD1 (6 bases). Germline values: CDR1 SGHNT, CDR2 YENEEA. CDR3 length: 15 amino acids. The V end was cut by 1 base, the J end by 3 bases, with 10 bases between. The CDR3 spells CASSLVTGNYNEQFF. The CDR3 DNA is TGTGCCAGCAGCTTAGTTACAGGGAACTACAATGAGCAGTTCTTC.

This clonotype was seen ten or more times. The gene calls are TRBV7-6 and TRBJ2-7; 10 bases match TRBD1. The CDR3 has 16 amino acids. Trimming at V came to 5 bases and at J to 2 bases, leaving 9 bases not matched to a gene. Germline loops: CDR1 SGHVS, CDR2 FNYEAQ. CDR3 amino acids: CASSRRGQGDTYEQYF. For the CDR3, the DNA is TGTGCCAGCAGCCGACGCGGACAGGGGGACACCTACGAGCAGTACTTC.

The V gene is TRBV14, the J gene TRBJ1-1; D call uncertain. V dropped 4 bases and J dropped 1 base, with 10 bases sitting between them. Per germline, CDR1 SGHDN and CDR2 FVKESK. The CDR3 has 14 amino acids. The CDR3 spells CASSPYTSNTEAFF. For the CDR3, the DNA is TGTGCCAGCAGCCCCTATACCTCGAACACTGAAGCTTTCTTT. The entire variable domain, with the rest obtained from reference TRBV14 and TRBJ1-1, is as follows: EAGVTQFPSHSVIEKGQTVTLRCDPISGHDNLYWYRRVMGKEIKFLLHFVKESKQDESGMPNNRFLAERTGGTYSTLKVQPAELEDSGVYFCASSPYTSNTEAFFGQGTRLTVV.

In its sample, this clonotype was seen many times. The chain carries TRBV7-9 and TRBJ2-1; tentatively, D is TRBD1 or TRBD2 (7 bases each). The V and J ends lost 6 bases and 8 bases respectively, with 20 bases between them. The germline V gene encodes CDR1 SEHNR and CDR2 FQNEAQ (reference sequence). The length of the CDR3 is 15 residues. The CDR3 here is CASRHRQGGLDEQFF. CDR3 in DNA: TGTGCCAGCAGACATCGACAGGGAGGGCTTGATGAGCAGTTCTTC.

The chain combines TRBV28 with TRBJ2-3, with no clear D. This CDR3 region has 15 residues. With 5 bases removed from V and 6 bases from J, the gap between germline ends came to 18 bases. The germline V gene has CDR1 MDHEN and CDR2 SYDVKM. CDR3 loop: CASSLRLEKRDTQYF. The CDR3 DNA reads as TGTGCCAGCAGTCTCAGACTTGAAAAGAGGGATACGCAGTATTTT.

V gene TRBV6-1 combines with J gene TRBJ1-2, with D maybe TRBD1 (5 bases). Germline CDR1 is MNHNS and CDR2 is SASEGT. The V gene lost 10 bases and the J gene lost 7 bases, with 19 bases spanning the gap. CDR3 length equals 13 residues. The CDR3 bases are TGTGCCACCCGAGTAACCCAGGGACTTGGCTACACCTTC. Amino acid sequence: CATRVTQGLGYTF.

The chain employs TRBV25-1 and TRBJ2-7, with a weak D call TRBD1 (5 bases). Between the trimmed V and J ends, which lost 7 bases and 1 base, there was a span of 17 bases. This CDR3 is 15 amino acids long. Germline loops: CDR1 MGHDK, CDR2 SYGVNS. The DNA of the CDR3 is TGTGCCAGCACCTTGGGAACAGGAAAGTCCTACGAGCAGTACTTC. Amino acids: CASTLGTGKSYEQYF.

This clonotype has ten or more counts. The chain uses TRBV7-9 and TRBJ2-7; 11 nucleotides agree with TRBD2. The CDR3 length is 19 residues. CDR1 and CDR2 from the germline V gene are SEHNR and FQNEAQ (reference sequence). V shed 2 bases and J 1 base; nucleotides not matched to a gene: 13. CDR3 in amino acids: CASSLPYSGRALGSYEQYF. As DNA, the CDR3 is TGTGCCAGCAGCTTACCCTATAGCGGGAGGGCCCTAGGGTCCTACGAGCAGTACTTC. The whole variable domain, filled in from reference TRBV7-9 and TRBJ2-7, reads DTGVSQNPRHKITKRGQNVTFRCDPISEHNRLYWYRQTLGQGPEFLTYFQNEAQLEKSRLLSDRFSAERPKGSFSTLEIQRTEQGDSAMYLCASSLPYSGRALGSYEQYFGPGTRLTVT.

The chain is built from TRBV7-2 and TRBJ2-1; D tentatively reads TRBD1 or TRBD2 (6 bases each). The germline gives CDR1 SGHTA, CDR2 FQGNSA. The CDR3 covers 14 residues. V was clipped by 4 bases and J by 6 bases, with 13 bases between them. The CDR3 sequence is CASSSPEGGNEQFF. CDR3 bases: TGTGCCAGCAGCTCCCCAGAGGGGGGCAATGAGCAGTTCTTC. The full variable domain, rest sourced from reference TRBV7-2 and TRBJ2-1, is GAGVSQSPSNKVTEKGKDVELRCDPISGHTALYWYRQSLGQGLEFLIYFQGNSAPDKSGLPSDRFSAERTGGSVSTLTIQRTQQEDSAVYLCASSSPEGGNEQFFGPGTRLTVL.

This clonotype was seen ten or more times. The chain recombines TRBV30 with TRBJ2-1, with 10 bases aligning to TRBD2. With 1 base clipped from V and 9 bases from J, the junction kept 6 bases outside the gene matches. Germline CDR1 is GTSNPN and CDR2 is SVGIG (reference sequence). This CDR3 has 14 residues. The DNA of the CDR3 is TGTGCCTGGAGTGCGAGCGGGAGGGCCCGTGAGCAGTTCTTC. Amino acid sequence: CAWSASGRAREQFF.

This sequence joins TRBV6-2 or TRBV6-3 and TRBJ2-1; TRBD2 might be the D (5 bases). Trimming removed 0 bases from V and 5 bases from J, with 20 bases in between. CDR1 and CDR2 from the germline V gene are MNHEY and SVGEGT. CDR3 length: 18 residues. In nucleotides, the CDR3 is TGTGCCAGCAGTTACTCGATCTTTAACGTCGGGAACCACAATGAGCAGTTCTTC. Protein: CASSYSIFNVGNHNEQFF.

This clonotype was observed many times. The chain couples TRBV12-3 or TRBV12-4 to TRBJ1-5, with a tentative D call TRBD1 (5 bases). V was clipped by 4 bases and J by 2 bases, with 15 bases between them. CDR3 length equals 16 residues. The CDR3 here is CASSYDFGAGNQPQHF. The DNA for the CDR3 is TGTGCCAGCAGTTACGACTTCGGGGCGGGCAATCAGCCCCAGCATTTT.

The table lists this clonotype with a few counts. The rearrangement joins TRBV7-2 to TRBJ1-5; D gene ambiguous. The CDR3 runs 13 residues. Germline V gene data show CDR1 as SGHTA and CDR2 as FQGNSA. Trimming took 5 bases from V and 4 from J, leaving 9 bases between them. In DNA form, the CDR3 reads TGTGCCAGCAGCCCCAATTTTAATCAGCCCCAGCATTTT. Amino acid sequence: CASSPNFNQPQHF.

Many counts were recorded for this clonotype. V gene TRBV2 combines with J gene TRBJ2-3; the match to TRBD1 covers 8 bases. V shed 4 bases and J 2 bases; nucleotides not matched to a gene: 2. CDR3 length: 14 amino acids. Germline V lookup: CDR1 SNHLY, CDR2 FYNNEI. For the CDR3, the DNA is TGTGCCAGCAGTGGGGACAGGACCACAGATACGCAGTATTTT. Amino acids: CASSGDRTTDTQYF.

This clonotype has at least ten counts. This chain links TRBV5-1 with TRBJ2-7; 8 bases agree with TRBD1. CDR1 SGHRS and CDR2 YFSETQ come from the germline V gene. CDR3 length: 15 residues. After removal of 0 bases from V and 2 bases from J, the junction contained 4 bases not matched to a gene. CDR3 DNA sequence: TGCGCCAGCAGCTTGGGGGGACAGGAAACCTACGAGCAGTACTTC. Its protein product is CASSLGGQETYEQYF.

This rearrangement joins TRBV5-1 to TRBJ2-6; TRBD1 agrees at 8 bases. V dropped 7 bases and J dropped 1; count of bases not matched to a gene: 4. This CDR3 is built from 15 residues. Per the germline V gene, CDR1 is SGHRS and CDR2 is YFSETQ. The CDR3 loop reads CASGTGRSGANVLTF. The DNA of the CDR3 is TGCGCCAGCGGGACAGGACGGTCTGGGGCCAACGTCCTGACTTTC.